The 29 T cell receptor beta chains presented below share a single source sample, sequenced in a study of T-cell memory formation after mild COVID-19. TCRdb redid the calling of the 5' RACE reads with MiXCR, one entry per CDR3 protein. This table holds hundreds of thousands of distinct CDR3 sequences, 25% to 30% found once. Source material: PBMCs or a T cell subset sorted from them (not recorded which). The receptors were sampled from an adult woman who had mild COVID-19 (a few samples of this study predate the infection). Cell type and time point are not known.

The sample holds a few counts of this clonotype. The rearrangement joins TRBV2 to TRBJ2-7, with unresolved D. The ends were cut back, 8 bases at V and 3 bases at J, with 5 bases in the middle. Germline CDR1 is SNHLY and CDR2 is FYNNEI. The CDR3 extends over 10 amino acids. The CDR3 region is CASLLYEQYF. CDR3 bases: TGTGCCAGCCTTCTCTACGAGCAGTACTTC.

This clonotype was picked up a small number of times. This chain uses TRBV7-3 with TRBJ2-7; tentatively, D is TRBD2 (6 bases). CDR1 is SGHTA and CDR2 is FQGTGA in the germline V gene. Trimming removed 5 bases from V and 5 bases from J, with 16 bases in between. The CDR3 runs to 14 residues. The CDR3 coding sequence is TGTGCCAGCAGCCCAACGGGACTCCCCAACGAGCAGTACTTC. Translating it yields CASSPTGLPNEQYF.

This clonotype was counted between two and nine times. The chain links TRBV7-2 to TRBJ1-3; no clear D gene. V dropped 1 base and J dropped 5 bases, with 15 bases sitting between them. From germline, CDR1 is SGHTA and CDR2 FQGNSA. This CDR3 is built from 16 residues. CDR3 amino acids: CASSLDSAVERNTIYF. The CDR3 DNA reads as TGTGCCAGCAGCTTAGACAGTGCCGTGGAAAGAAACACCATATATTTT.

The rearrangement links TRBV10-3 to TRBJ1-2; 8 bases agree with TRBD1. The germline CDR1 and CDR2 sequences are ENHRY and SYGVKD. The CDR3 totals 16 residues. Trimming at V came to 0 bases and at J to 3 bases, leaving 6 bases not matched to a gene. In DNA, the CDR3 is TGTGCCATCAGTGAGTCGGAAGGGACAGGAGACTATGGCTACACCTTC. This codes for CAISESEGTGDYGYTF.

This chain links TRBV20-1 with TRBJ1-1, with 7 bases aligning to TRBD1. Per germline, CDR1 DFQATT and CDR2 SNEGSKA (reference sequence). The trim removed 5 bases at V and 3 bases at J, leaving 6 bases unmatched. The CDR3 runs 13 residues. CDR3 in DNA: TGCAGTGCTGGGGGACAGAAAGACACTGAAGCTTTCTTT. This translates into CSAGGQKDTEAFF.

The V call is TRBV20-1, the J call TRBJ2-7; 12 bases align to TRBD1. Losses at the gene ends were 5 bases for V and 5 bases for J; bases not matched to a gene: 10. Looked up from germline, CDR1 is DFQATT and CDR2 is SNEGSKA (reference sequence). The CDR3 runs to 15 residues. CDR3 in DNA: TGCAGTGCTTTCTCCGGGACAGGGGGCTTGAACGAGCAGTACTTC. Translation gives CSAFSGTGGLNEQYF.

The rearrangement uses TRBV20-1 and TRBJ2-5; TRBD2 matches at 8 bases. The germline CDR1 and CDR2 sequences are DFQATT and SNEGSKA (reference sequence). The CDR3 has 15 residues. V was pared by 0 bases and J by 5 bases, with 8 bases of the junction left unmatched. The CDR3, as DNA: TGCAGTGCTAGAGATCTCGGGAGGGAGAAGGAGACCCAGTACTTC. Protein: CSARDLGREKETQYF.

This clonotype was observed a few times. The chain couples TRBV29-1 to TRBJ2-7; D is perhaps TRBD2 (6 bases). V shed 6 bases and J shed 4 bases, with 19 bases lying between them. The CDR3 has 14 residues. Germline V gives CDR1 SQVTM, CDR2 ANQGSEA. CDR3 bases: TGCAGCGTCGGGGGAGAGAACGGGAAATACGAGCAGTACTTC. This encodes CSVGGENGKYEQYF.

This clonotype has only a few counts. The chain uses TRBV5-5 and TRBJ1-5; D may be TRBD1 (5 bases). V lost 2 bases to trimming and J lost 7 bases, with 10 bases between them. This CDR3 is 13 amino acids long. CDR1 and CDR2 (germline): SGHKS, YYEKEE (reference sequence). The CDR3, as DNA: TGTGCCAGCAGCTTCGCCAGGGAGCAGCCCCAGCATTTT. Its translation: CASSFAREQPQHF.

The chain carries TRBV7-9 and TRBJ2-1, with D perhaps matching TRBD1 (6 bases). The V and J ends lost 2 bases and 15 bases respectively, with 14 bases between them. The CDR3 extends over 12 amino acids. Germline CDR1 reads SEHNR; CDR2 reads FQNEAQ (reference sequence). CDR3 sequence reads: CASSLWDNPRFF. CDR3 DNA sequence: TGTGCCAGCAGCTTATGGGACAACCCCCGGTTCTTC.

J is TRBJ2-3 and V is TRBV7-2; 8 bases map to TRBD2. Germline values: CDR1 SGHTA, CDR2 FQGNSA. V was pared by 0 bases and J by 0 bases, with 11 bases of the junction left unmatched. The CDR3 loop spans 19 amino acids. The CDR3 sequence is CASSLAPLLAVTSTDTQYF. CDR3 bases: TGTGCCAGCAGCTTAGCGCCTTTACTAGCGGTAACTAGCACAGATACGCAGTATTTT. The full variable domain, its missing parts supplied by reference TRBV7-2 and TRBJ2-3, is GAGVSQSPSNKVTEKGKDVELRCDPISGHTALYWYRQSLGQGLEFLIYFQGNSAPDKSGLPSDRFSAERTGGSVSTLTIQRTQQEDSAVYLCASSLAPLLAVTSTDTQYFGPGTRLTVL.

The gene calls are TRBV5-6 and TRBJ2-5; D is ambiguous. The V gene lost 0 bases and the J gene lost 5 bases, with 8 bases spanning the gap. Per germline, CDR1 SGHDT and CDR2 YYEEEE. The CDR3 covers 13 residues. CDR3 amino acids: CASSLVRAETQYF. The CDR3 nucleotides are TGTGCCAGCAGCTTGGTCCGAGCGGAGACCCAGTACTTC.

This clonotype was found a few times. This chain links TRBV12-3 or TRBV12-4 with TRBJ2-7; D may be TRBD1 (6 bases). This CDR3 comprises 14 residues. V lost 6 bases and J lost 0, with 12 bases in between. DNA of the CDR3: TGTGCCAGCAGCATTACAGGGCTCTCCTACGAGCAGTACTTC. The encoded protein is CASSITGLSYEQYF.

The CDR3 loop is CASSLFRANEQFF. The CDR3 DNA sequence: TGTGCCAGCAGTTTATTCCGGGCCAATGAGCAGTTCTTC. The rearrangement joins TRBV27 to TRBJ2-1; D call uncertain. There are 13 residues in the CDR3. V lost 1 base and J 6 bases, leaving 7 bases between the germline ends. Germline V gene sequence: CDR1 MNHEY, CDR2 SMNVEV (reference sequence).

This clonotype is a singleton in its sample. The DNA of the CDR3 is TGTGCCAGCAGTTTAAACAGGCTACAGCCCCAGCATTTT. Residues: CASSLNRLQPQHF. V and J are TRBV12-3 or TRBV12-4 and TRBJ1-5, with D perhaps matching TRBD1 (5 bases). The V end lost 2 bases, the J end lost 7 bases, and 9 bases lay between the germline ends. This CDR3 contains 13 residues.

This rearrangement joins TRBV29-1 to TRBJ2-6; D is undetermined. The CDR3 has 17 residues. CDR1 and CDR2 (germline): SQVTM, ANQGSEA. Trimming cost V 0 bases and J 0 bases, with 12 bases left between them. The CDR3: CSVEDRNRVSGANVLTF. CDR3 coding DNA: TGCAGCGTTGAAGATAGGAACAGAGTCTCTGGGGCCAACGTCCTGACTTTC.

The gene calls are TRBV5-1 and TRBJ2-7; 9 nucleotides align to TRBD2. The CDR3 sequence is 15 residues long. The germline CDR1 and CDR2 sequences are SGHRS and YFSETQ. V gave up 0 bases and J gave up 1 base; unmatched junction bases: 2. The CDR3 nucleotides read TGCGCCAGCAGCTTGGGACTAGCGGATTCCTACGAGCAGTACTTC. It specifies CASSLGLADSYEQYF.

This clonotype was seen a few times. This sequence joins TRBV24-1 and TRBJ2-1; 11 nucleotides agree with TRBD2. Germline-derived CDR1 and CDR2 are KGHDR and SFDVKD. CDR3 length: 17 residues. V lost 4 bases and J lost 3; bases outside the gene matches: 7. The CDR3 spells CATSDQALAGDYNEQFF. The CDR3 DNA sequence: TGTGCCACCAGTGACCAAGCACTAGCGGGAGACTACAATGAGCAGTTCTTC.

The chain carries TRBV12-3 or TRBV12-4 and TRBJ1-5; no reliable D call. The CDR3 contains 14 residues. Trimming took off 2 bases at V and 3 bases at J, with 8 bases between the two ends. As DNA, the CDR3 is TGTGCCAGCAGTTTAAGAGAGTTCAATCAGCCCCAGCATTTT. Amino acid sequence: CASSLREFNQPQHF.

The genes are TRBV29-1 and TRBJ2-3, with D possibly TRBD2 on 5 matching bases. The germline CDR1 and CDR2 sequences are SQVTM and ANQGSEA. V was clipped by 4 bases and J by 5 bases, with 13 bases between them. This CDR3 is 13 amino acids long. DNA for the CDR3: TGCAGCGTTGCGGGAAGGGCGGTAGATACGCAGTATTTT. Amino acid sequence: CSVAGRAVDTQYF.

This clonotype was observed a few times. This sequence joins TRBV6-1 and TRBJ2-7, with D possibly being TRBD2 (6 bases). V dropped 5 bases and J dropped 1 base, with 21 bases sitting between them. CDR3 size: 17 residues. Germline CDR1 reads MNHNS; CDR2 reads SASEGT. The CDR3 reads CASSPTGGIGGSYEQYF. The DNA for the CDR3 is TGTGCCAGCAGTCCAACTGGGGGGATTGGCGGGTCCTACGAGCAGTACTTC.

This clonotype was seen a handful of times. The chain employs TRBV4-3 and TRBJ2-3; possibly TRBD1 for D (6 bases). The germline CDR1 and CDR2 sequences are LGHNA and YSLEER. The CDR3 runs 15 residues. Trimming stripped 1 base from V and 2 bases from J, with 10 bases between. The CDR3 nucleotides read TGCGCCAGCAGCCAAGTTAACAGGGTCACAGATACGCAGTATTTT. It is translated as CASSQVNRVTDTQYF.

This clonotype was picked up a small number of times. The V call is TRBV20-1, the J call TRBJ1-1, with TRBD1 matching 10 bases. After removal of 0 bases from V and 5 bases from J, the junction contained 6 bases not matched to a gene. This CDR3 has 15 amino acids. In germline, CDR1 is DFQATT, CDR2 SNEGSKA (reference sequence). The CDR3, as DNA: TGCAGTGCTAGAGATGAGACAGGGGGCCGGACTGAAGCTTTCTTT. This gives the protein CSARDETGGRTEAFF.

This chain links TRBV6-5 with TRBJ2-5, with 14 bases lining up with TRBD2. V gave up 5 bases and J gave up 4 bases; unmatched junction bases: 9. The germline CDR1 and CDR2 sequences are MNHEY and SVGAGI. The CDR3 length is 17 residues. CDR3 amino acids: CASSRPGLAGDGETQYF. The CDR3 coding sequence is TGTGCCAGCAGTCGCCCGGGACTAGCGGGAGATGGAGAGACCCAGTACTTC.

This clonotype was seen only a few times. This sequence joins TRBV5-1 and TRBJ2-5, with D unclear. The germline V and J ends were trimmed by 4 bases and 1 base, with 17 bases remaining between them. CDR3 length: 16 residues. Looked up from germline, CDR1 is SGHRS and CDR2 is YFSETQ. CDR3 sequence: CASSDRVFPGQETQYF. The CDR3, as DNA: TGCGCCAGCAGCGACCGAGTTTTTCCCGGCCAAGAGACCCAGTACTTC.

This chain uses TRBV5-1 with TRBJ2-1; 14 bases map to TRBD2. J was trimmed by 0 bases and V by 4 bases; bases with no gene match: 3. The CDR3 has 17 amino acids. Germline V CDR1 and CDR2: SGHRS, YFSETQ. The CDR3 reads CASSAGLAGGSYNEQFF. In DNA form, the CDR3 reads TGCGCCAGCAGCGCTGGACTAGCGGGGGGCTCCTACAATGAGCAGTTCTTC.

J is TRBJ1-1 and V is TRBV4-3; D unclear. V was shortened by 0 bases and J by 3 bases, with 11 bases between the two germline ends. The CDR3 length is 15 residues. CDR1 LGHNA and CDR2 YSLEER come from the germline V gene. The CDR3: CASSQDDLSDTEAFF. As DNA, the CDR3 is TGCGCCAGCAGCCAAGATGACTTATCGGACACTGAAGCTTTCTTT.

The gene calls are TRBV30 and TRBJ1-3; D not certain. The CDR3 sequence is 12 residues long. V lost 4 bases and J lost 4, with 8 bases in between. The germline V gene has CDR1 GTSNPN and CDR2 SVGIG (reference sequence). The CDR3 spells CAWNLEGNTIYF. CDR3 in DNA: TGTGCCTGGAATTTGGAAGGAAACACCATATATTTT.

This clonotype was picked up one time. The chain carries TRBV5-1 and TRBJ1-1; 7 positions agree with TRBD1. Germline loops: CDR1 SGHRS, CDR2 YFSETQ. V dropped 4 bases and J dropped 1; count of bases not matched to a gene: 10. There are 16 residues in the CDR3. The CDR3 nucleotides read TGCGCCAGCAGCCGGGAATACAGGGGAAGGAACACTGAAGCTTTCTTT. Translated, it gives CASSREYRGRNTEAFF.